This T cell receptor (beta chain) was recovered during a study of blood T cell repertoires in COVID-19. Study-wide context: Some COVID-19 samples were acute and others convalescent; all came from the United States, Italy and Spain. The cDNA or gDNA used as material had been derived from T cells, B-cell-depleted T cells, or PBMCs.

Per the germline V gene, CDR1 is MGHRA and CDR2 is YSYEKL. The CDR3 consists of 15 residues. The junction had 4 bases not matched to a gene; V was cut back by 2 bases and J by 3 bases. The authors' processing: Estimated nucleated cell counts came from reference gene primer amplification. Repertoires were generated with immunoSEQ multiplex PCR, while TCRdb's copy carries only in-frame clones and drops some. That table supplies the V and J calls and clone size; D and trimming were determined from the DNA. The sample holds about 100,000 clones, roughly 87% seen once. The chain recombines TRBV4-1 with TRBJ1-2, with 9 bases fitting TRBD1. Sequencing was done on a sample of peripheral blood. This clonotype was sampled from a man between 45 and 60 years old with active COVID-19. The CDR3 loop reads CASSQPTGGDYGYTF. Here the CDR3 DNA reads TGCGCCAGCAGCCAACCGACAGGGGGGGACTATGGCTACACCTTC.